This T cell receptor beta chain was sequenced during a study of neurological immune-mediated disorders. Study background: Relapsing-remitting patients made up most of the roughly 35 multiple sclerosis patients, and secondary progressive patients made up 3.

The team produced cDNA through 5'RACE using 10-nucleotide random UMIs. TCRdb fed the 5' RACE reads into MiXCR, producing one record per CDR3 protein. This table holds 50,000 to 75,000 distinct CDR3 sequences, roughly 3.7% found once. This clonotype was counted at least ten times. The junction does not match germline at one end; this may be a read error. For the unsorted libraries, 2 million PBMCs stored at -80 C served as input. The CDR3 loop spans 15 amino acids. CDR1 is SGHRS, CDR2 YFSETQ, per germline. This TCR was sampled from a man aged 50-60 years with multiple sclerosis. J is TRBJ1-6 and V is TRBV5-1; D is unresolved. Sequenced: PBMCs. The CDR3 is CASSLAVSRYSPLNF. CDR3 sequence (DNA): TGCGCCAGCAGCTTGGCGGTCAGCCGTTATTCACCCCTCAACTTT.